Listed here are 24 T cell receptor beta chains from one sample, sequenced in a study of T cell responses to AZD1222 COVID-19 vaccine (TCRdb year 2021). This sample's time point label indicates: baseline before first vaccination. Libraries came from the immunoSEQ multiplex PCR assay. TCRdb took this table from immuneACCESS and kept in-frame rearrangements with V and J called. Such tables lack part of the clones; where checked against another copy, unresolved V genes explain under half of the gap, and the rest is unexplained. The sample table lists just over 95,000 clones, approximately 91% of them with a count of one. The ten top clones hold roughly 4% of the sample. The sample here was peripheral blood, taken on day 0 of AZD1222 vaccination. The receptors here all came from an adult in good health.

The chain employs TRBV9 and TRBJ1-3; D unclear. There are 13 residues in the CDR3. V was shortened by 0 bases and J by 3 bases, with 4 bases between the two germline ends. Germline CDR1 reads SGDLS; CDR2 reads YYNGEE. Here the CDR3 DNA reads TGTGCCAGCAGCGTAGGGGGTGGAAACACCATATATTTT. Protein product: CASSVGGGNTIYF.

The sample holds one count of this clone. The chain couples TRBV15 to TRBJ1-5; D gene unclear. Germline loops: CDR1 LNHNV, CDR2 YYDKDF (reference sequence). CDR3 length equals 17 residues. The V end lost 0 bases, the J end lost 4 bases, and 16 bases lay between the germline ends. CDR3 loop: CATSRDRPSQLNQPQHF. The CDR3 DNA follows: TGTGCCACCAGCAGAGATAGGCCCTCACAGCTAAATCAGCCCCAGCATTTT.

The chain is built from TRBV12-5 and TRBJ2-7, with 8 bases lining up with TRBD1. Trimming took 5 bases from V and 0 from J; bases not matched to a gene: 6. Germline-derived CDR1 and CDR2 are LGHNT and FRNRAP. The CDR3 spans 15 residues. The CDR3 DNA sequence: TGTGCTAGTGGTCCGGGACAGGTCCTCTCCTACGAGCAGTACTTC. Protein: CASGPGQVLSYEQYF.

V is TRBV9 and J is TRBJ1-4, with D possibly TRBD1 on 5 matching bases. This CDR3 contains 15 residues. Trimming stripped 3 bases from V and 2 bases from J, with 11 bases between. Looked up from germline, CDR1 is SGDLS and CDR2 is YYNGEE. The DNA of the CDR3 is TGTGCCAGCAGCGCCGAGACAGCTACTAATGAAAAACTGTTTTTT. It is translated as CASSAETATNEKLFF.

The chain combines TRBV15 with TRBJ2-1; a weak D match, TRBD1 (6 bases). Germline-derived CDR1 and CDR2 are LNHNV and YYDKDF (reference sequence). V was trimmed by 4 bases and J by 1 base, leaving 11 bases between them. CDR3 length equals 15 residues. CDR3 residues: CATSNLRGSYNEQFF. In nucleotides, the CDR3 is TGTGCCACCAGCAACCTCAGGGGATCCTACAATGAGCAGTTCTTC.

V is TRBV18 and J is TRBJ1-6; 7 bases map to TRBD1. After removal of 3 bases from V and 11 bases from J, the junction contained 10 bases not matched to a gene. CDR1 KGHSH and CDR2 LQKENI come from the germline V gene. The CDR3 has 15 amino acids. In DNA, the CDR3 is TGTGCCAGCTCACCGAGCAGGGGGGTAATTCCACCCCTCCACTTT. Its translation is CASSPSRGVIPPLHF.

V and J are TRBV9 and TRBJ2-3; D not resolved. This CDR3 has 14 residues. Trimming took 0 bases from V and 2 from J, leaving 7 bases between them. Germline V gene data show CDR1 as SGDLS and CDR2 as YYNGEE. The CDR3 sequence is CASSVAGDTDTQYF. DNA of the CDR3: TGTGCCAGCAGCGTAGCGGGCGACACAGATACGCAGTATTTT.

The rearrangement uses TRBV10-3 and TRBJ2-5; a weak D match, TRBD2 (6 bases). The V gene lost 8 bases and the J gene lost 5 bases, with 12 bases spanning the gap. Germline V gene data show CDR1 as ENHRY and CDR2 as SYGVKD. The CDR3 covers 12 residues. The CDR3 loop is CAIGAAGETQYF. The CDR3 region has the DNA TGTGCCATCGGAGCGGCGGGGGAGACCCAGTACTTC.

The chain uses TRBV29-1 and TRBJ1-1, with D maybe TRBD1 (5 bases). There are 14 residues in the CDR3. The germline V gene encodes CDR1 SQVTM and CDR2 ANQGSEA. Trimming pared 3 bases from V and 4 bases from J, leaving 15 bases between. The CDR3 coding sequence is TGCAGCGTTGATAGGTCCGGGGGGGGCACTGAAGCTTTCTTT. Translating gives CSVDRSGGGTEAFF.

The V call is TRBV19, the J call TRBJ2-7; 12 positions match TRBD2. With 6 bases clipped from V and 2 bases from J, the junction kept 14 bases outside the gene matches. CDR1 is LNHDA, CDR2 SQIVND, per germline (reference sequence). This CDR3 is 18 amino acids long. This chain's CDR3 is CASSPPTSGGLTPYEQYF. The CDR3, as DNA: TGTGCCAGTAGCCCTCCGACTAGCGGGGGCCTAACTCCCTACGAGCAGTACTTC. Full variable domain (remainder filled in from reference TRBV19 and TRBJ2-7): DGGITQSPKYLFRKEGQNVTLSCEQNLNHDAMYWYRQDPGQGLRLIYYSQIVNDFQKGDIAEGYSVSREKKESFPLTVTSAQKNPTAFYLCASSPPTSGGLTPYEQYFGPGTRLTVT.

The genes are TRBV30 and TRBJ2-3; D is unresolved. Trimming left V 6 bases short and J 1 base short, with 14 bases between. Germline CDR1 reads GTSNPN; CDR2 reads SVGIG (reference sequence). The CDR3 is made up of 14 amino acids. CDR3: CACPENRGTDTQYF. The CDR3 DNA sequence: TGTGCCTGCCCTGAGAACCGGGGCACAGATACGCAGTATTTT.

This clone was counted once. The chain uses TRBV23-1 and TRBJ1-5; D call uncertain. TRBV23-1 is an open reading frame, and its role is uncertain. V was shortened by 7 bases and J by 2 bases, with 12 bases between the two germline ends. The CDR3 covers 14 residues. The CDR3 spells CASNELRGNQPQHF. CDR3 coding DNA: TGCGCCAGCAATGAGCTCCGAGGCAATCAGCCCCAGCATTTT.

J is TRBJ2-2 and V is TRBV6-4; D is unresolved. The V gene lost 6 bases and the J gene lost 6 bases, with 11 bases spanning the gap. The CDR3 runs to 13 residues. The germline V gene has CDR1 MRHNA and CDR2 SNTAGT. The CDR3 DNA reads TGTGCCAGCAGCCCACGGAATGCCGGGGAGCTGTTTTTT. Translating gives CASSPRNAGELFF.

This chain joins TRBV7-6 and TRBJ1-2; D perhaps matches TRBD1 (6 bases). Trimming stripped 1 base from V and 6 bases from J, with 15 bases between. This CDR3 region has 15 residues. Per the germline V gene, CDR1 is SGHVS and CDR2 is FNYEAQ. CDR3: CASSLEETGGHGYTF. The CDR3 DNA reads TGTGCCAGCAGCTTAGAAGAGACAGGAGGGCATGGCTACACCTTC. Looking up the rest from reference TRBV7-6 and TRBJ1-2 gives the full variable domain: GAGVSQSPRYKVTKRGQDVALRCDPISGHVSLYWYRQALGQGPEFLTYFNYEAQQDKSGLPNDRFSAERPEGSISTLTIQRTEQRDSAMYRCASSLEETGGHGYTFGSGTRLTVV.

The genes are TRBV19 and TRBJ1-1; TRBD1 might be the D (5 bases). V lost 5 bases and J 0 bases, leaving 16 bases between the germline ends. CDR1 LNHDA and CDR2 SQIVND come from the germline V gene (reference sequence). CDR3 size: 16 residues. DNA of the CDR3: TGTGCCAGTAGTCGGCAACCGGGGCAGTTGAACACTGAAGCTTTCTTT. This codes for CASSRQPGQLNTEAFF.

V gene TRBV4-1 combines with J gene TRBJ1-5; D perhaps matches TRBD1 (5 bases). Trimming removed 5 bases at V and 3 bases at J, with 14 bases between. CDR1 MGHRA and CDR2 YSYEKL come from the germline V gene. There are 15 residues in the CDR3. The CDR3 DNA follows: TGCGCCAGCAGCTTAAGGGCGGGGGACAATCAGCCCCAGCATTTT. Translating gives CASSLRAGDNQPQHF.

The rearrangement joins TRBV9 to TRBJ2-7, with TRBD1 as a possible D gene (5 bases). V shed 0 bases and J shed 1 base, with 5 bases lying between them. Germline V CDR1 and CDR2: SGDLS, YYNGEE. The CDR3 has 13 amino acids. The CDR3 loop is CASSVGQSYEQYF. DNA of the CDR3: TGTGCCAGCAGCGTAGGACAGTCCTACGAGCAGTACTTC. Full variable domain (remainder filled in from reference TRBV9 and TRBJ2-7): DSGVTQTPKHLITATGQRVTLRCSPRSGDLSVYWYQQSLDQGLQFLIQYYNGEERAKGNILERFSAQQFPDLHSELNLSSLELGDSALYFCASSVGQSYEQYFGPGTRLTVT.

The chain combines TRBV14 with TRBJ2-7; TRBD2 might be the D (6 bases). Trimming removed 4 bases from V and 1 base from J, with 11 bases in between. CDR3 size: 14 residues. Germline lookup yields CDR1 SGHDN and CDR2 FVKESK. The CDR3 loop is CASSLRGLSYEQYF. In DNA, the CDR3 is TGTGCCAGCAGCCTTCGGGGGTTATCCTACGAGCAGTACTTC.

The chain combines TRBV9 with TRBJ2-2; TRBD2 aligns across 9 bases. In germline, CDR1 is SGDLS, CDR2 YYNGEE. The trim removed 0 bases at V and 4 bases at J, leaving 4 bases unmatched. CDR3 length: 16 residues. CDR3: CASSVDRGGATGELFF. The CDR3 nucleotides read TGTGCCAGCAGCGTAGACCGCGGGGGGGCCACCGGGGAGCTGTTTTTT.

The chain has TRBV20-1 and TRBJ1-5; D is possibly TRBD1 (5 bases). The V and J ends lost 3 bases and 1 base respectively, with 10 bases between them. Looked up from germline, CDR1 is DFQATT and CDR2 is SNEGSKA (reference sequence). There are 14 residues in the CDR3. The CDR3 loop reads CSASRGLSNQPQHF. DNA of the CDR3: TGCAGTGCTAGTAGGGGTTTAAGCAATCAGCCCCAGCATTTT.

The rearrangement uses TRBV4-1 and TRBJ1-2; 8 bases match TRBD1. V shed 6 bases and J 6 bases; nucleotides not matched to a gene: 6. The CDR3 sequence is 13 residues long. CDR1 and CDR2 from the germline V gene are MGHRA and YSYEKL. Written as DNA, the CDR3 is TGCGCCAGCAGTCCGACAGGGGCCCATGGCTACACCTTC. Its translation is CASSPTGAHGYTF.

The chain is built from TRBV18 and TRBJ2-7; D unclear. V lost 0 bases, J lost 3 bases, and 9 bases lay in between. The germline V gene encodes CDR1 KGHSH and CDR2 LQKENI. This CDR3 has 14 residues. This CDR3 is CASSPPGGIYEQYF. Written as DNA, the CDR3 is TGTGCCAGCTCACCACCGGGCGGAATCTACGAGCAGTACTTC.

This rearrangement joins TRBV4-1 to TRBJ1-6; no definite D call. Trimming took 3 bases from V and 6 from J, leaving 9 bases between them. Germline V CDR1 and CDR2: MGHRA, YSYEKL. CDR3 size: 14 residues. This CDR3 reads CASSHYQINSPLHF. CDR3 DNA: TGCGCCAGCAGCCATTACCAGATTAATTCACCCCTCCACTTT.

V gene TRBV6-5 combines with J gene TRBJ1-1; possible D gene TRBD1, 5 bases. The V gene's germline CDR1 is MNHEY and CDR2 SVGAGI. The CDR3 runs 16 residues. Trimming removed 2 bases from V and 2 bases from J, with 15 bases in between. The CDR3 nucleotides are TGTGCCAGCAGTTACGGGGCAGACGTGAAAAACACTGAAGCTTTCTTT. It specifies CASSYGADVKNTEAFF.